This T cell receptor beta chain was captured by sequencing in a study of blood T cell repertoires in COVID-19. The authors' processing: Amplification of reference gene primers was used by the study to estimate nucleated cell counts. The data were produced by immunoSEQ multiplex PCR, yet TCRdb's version contains in-frame clones alone and is incomplete. That table supplies the V and J calls and clone size; D and trimming were determined from the DNA. The sample shows roughly 200,000 clones, around 88% of them seen only once. The CDR3 runs to 16 residues. The germline gives CDR1 MDHEN, CDR2 SYDVKM. Trimming shortened V by 3 bases and J by 1 base, and 15 bases separated the two germline ends.

The TCR sequence derives from a man between 18 and 35 years old with active or convalescent COVID-19. The chain is built from TRBV28 and TRBJ2-5; the D gene is possibly TRBD1 (7 bases). The source material was peripheral blood. The CDR3 spells CASSLGGRGFQETQYF. The CDR3 DNA reads TGTGCCAGCAGTTTGGGGGGCAGGGGGTTCCAAGAGACCCAGTACTTC.